Listed here are 9 T cell receptor beta chains from one sample, sequenced in a study of OX40 agonist ivuxolimab in advanced cancers. Assay used: immunoSEQ multiplex PCR; TCRdb lists only in-frame clones, some missing. The sample records tens of thousands of clones, 80% to 90% being singletons. The source was CD4+ or CD8+ T cells sorted from blood, collected in a trial of the OX40 agonist ivuxolimab. The receptors originated from an adult with an advanced solid tumor such as melanoma, head and neck, liver or kidney cancer.

V usage is TRBV15 and J usage is TRBJ2-1, with 12 positions matching TRBD1. The length of the CDR3 is 16 residues. V lost 0 bases to trimming and J lost 8 bases; unmatched junction nucleotides: 5. CDR1 is LNHNV and CDR2 is YYDKDF in the germline V gene (reference sequence). Here the CDR3 DNA reads TGTGCCACCAGCAGAGATCTTGGGACAGGGGGCTATGAGCAGTTCTTC. It encodes CATSRDLGTGGYEQFF.

The chain uses TRBV5-6 and TRBJ1-4; 10 positions match TRBD1. V was clipped by 1 base and J by 6 bases; unmatched bases: 6. Germline V gives CDR1 SGHDT, CDR2 YYEEEE. The CDR3 covers 16 residues. The CDR3 region has the DNA TGTGCCAGCAGCTTGTCTGGTGGGACAGGGGATGAAAAACTGTTTTTT. Translation: CASSLSGGTGDEKLFF.

This clone showed up just a few times. The chain has TRBV5-4 and TRBJ2-1; D possibly corresponds to TRBD2 (5 bases). The V end lost 4 bases, the J end lost 6 bases, and 14 bases lay between the germline ends. The length of the CDR3 is 14 residues. Germline values: CDR1 SGHNT, CDR2 YYREEE (reference sequence). CDR3 protein: CASSPIRTSNEQFF. CDR3 nucleotide sequence: TGTGCCAGCAGCCCCATACGAACTAGCAATGAGCAGTTCTTC.

The chain links TRBV5-6 to TRBJ1-1; D is undetermined. The length of the CDR3 is 15 residues. Germline V gene sequence: CDR1 SGHDT, CDR2 YYEEEE. V gave up 0 bases and J gave up 1 base, with 10 bases separating them. The CDR3 loop is CASSLGWEENTEAFF. The CDR3 DNA reads TGTGCCAGCAGCTTGGGTTGGGAGGAGAACACTGAAGCTTTCTTT.

V and J are TRBV5-6 and TRBJ2-3, with a weak D call TRBD2 (6 bases). The CDR3 has 15 amino acids. Germline V lookup: CDR1 SGHDT, CDR2 YYEEEE. V was trimmed by 5 bases and J by 2 bases, leaving 15 bases between them. CDR3 protein: CASRMGLRTTDTQYF. The CDR3 DNA follows: TGTGCCAGCAGGATGGGACTGCGCACCACAGATACGCAGTATTTT.

The chain links TRBV30 to TRBJ2-7; D may be TRBD1 or TRBD2 (5 bases each). Per germline, CDR1 GTSNPN and CDR2 SVGIG (reference sequence). V dropped 3 bases and J dropped 5 bases, with 17 bases sitting between them. The length of the CDR3 is 14 residues. CDR3 region: CAWRGPGVVNEQYF. CDR3 bases: TGTGCCTGGAGGGGGCCCGGGGTAGTCAACGAGCAGTACTTC.

V and J are TRBV5-1 and TRBJ2-7, with 10 positions matching TRBD2. This CDR3 has 15 residues. Germline CDR1 and CDR2: SGHRS and YFSETQ. The V gene end was trimmed by 4 bases and the J gene end by 4 bases; junction bases not matched to a gene: 8. The CDR3 loop reads CASSTVPGLAYEQYF. As DNA, the CDR3 is TGCGCCAGCAGCACAGTACCGGGACTAGCGTACGAGCAGTACTTC.

This chain links TRBV28 with TRBJ2-2; no clear D. Trimming shortened V by 8 bases and J by 0 bases, and 7 bases separated the two germline ends. This CDR3 contains 13 residues. Germline-derived CDR1 and CDR2 are MDHEN and SYDVKM. The CDR3 DNA reads TGTGCCAGCCGGCCGGCGAACACCGGGGAGCTGTTTTTT. It yields the protein CASRPANTGELFF.

The J gene is TRBJ2-1, the V gene TRBV7-8; 13 bases fit TRBD2. The trim removed 4 bases at V and 6 bases at J, leaving 6 bases unmatched. The CDR3 extends over 16 amino acids. The germline CDR1 and CDR2 sequences are SGHVS and FQNEAQ. This CDR3 reads CASSSKLAGGSNEQFF. CDR3 nucleotide sequence: TGTGCCAGCAGCTCGAAACTAGCGGGGGGGAGCAATGAGCAGTTCTTC.